The rows below give T cell receptor beta chains drawn from one sample of a study of STAT5B mutations in CD4+ large granular lymphocyte leukemia. TCRdb's table, derived via immunoSEQ multiplex PCR, lists solely in-frame clones and lacks some. The profile shows roughly 34,000 clones, approximately 82% of them singletons. The sequenced sample consisted of CD4+ T cells from blood buffy coats. All receptors come from a human donor in good health. The CDR3 runs from the conserved cysteine through the conserved F or W. Each record gives: CDR3 length, V gene, D gene, J gene, clone size, CDR3 protein, CDR3 DNA. D genes are given only for firm matches. Where a row states a size, it is once, few, many or the class of an expanded clone; other rows omit it.

cdr3_length: 13
v_call: TRBV5-4
d_call: .
j_call: TRBJ2-1
clone_size: .
cdr3_aa: CASSLRGGNEQFF
cdr3_nt: TGTGCCAGCAGCTTAAGAGGGGGCAATGAGCAGTTCTTC

cdr3_length: 15
v_call: TRBV27
d_call: TRBD1
j_call: TRBJ1-2
clone_size: once
cdr3_aa: CASSPDGRDRWGYTF
cdr3_nt: TGTGCCAGCAGTCCTGACGGTAGGGACAGGTGGGGCTACACCTTC

cdr3_length: 15
v_call: TRBV10-3
d_call: TRBD1
j_call: TRBJ2-5
clone_size: .
cdr3_aa: CAISESDRVQETQYF
cdr3_nt: TGTGCCATCAGTGAGTCCGACAGGGTGCAAGAGACCCAGTACTTC

cdr3_length: 17
v_call: TRBV11-3
d_call: .
j_call: TRBJ2-3
clone_size: .
cdr3_aa: CASSLGRIAGTTDTQYF
cdr3_nt: TGTGCCAGCAGCTTAGGGAGGATTGCGGGGACCACAGATACGCAGTATTTT

cdr3_length: 15
v_call: TRBV5-5
d_call: TRBD1
j_call: TRBJ2-5
clone_size: .
cdr3_aa: CASSRTGTAEETQYF
cdr3_nt: TGTGCCAGCAGCCGAACCGGGACAGCGGAAGAGACCCAGTACTTC

cdr3_length: 15
v_call: TRBV7-9
d_call: TRBD2
j_call: TRBJ2-7
clone_size: .
cdr3_aa: CASSLFFGGTYEQYF
cdr3_nt: TGTGCCAGCAGCTTATTCTTCGGGGGGACCTACGAGCAGTACTTC

cdr3_length: 13
v_call: TRBV14
d_call: .
j_call: TRBJ2-5
clone_size: .
cdr3_aa: CASSPGLGETQYF
cdr3_nt: TGTGCCAGCAGCCCTGGCCTGGGGGAGACCCAGTACTTC

cdr3_length: 13
v_call: TRBV5-6
d_call: .
j_call: TRBJ2-3
clone_size: .
cdr3_aa: CASSPLRGPTQYF
cdr3_nt: TGTGCCAGCAGCCCCTTGCGGGGACCAACGCAGTATTTT

cdr3_length: 15
v_call: TRBV7-2
d_call: .
j_call: TRBJ2-2
clone_size: .
cdr3_aa: CASSLVAANTGELFF
cdr3_nt: TGTGCCAGCAGCTTAGTAGCGGCGAACACCGGGGAGCTGTTTTTT

cdr3_length: 15
v_call: TRBV6-6
d_call: .
j_call: TRBJ1-1
clone_size: .
cdr3_aa: CASSPGRDFNTEAFF
cdr3_nt: TGTGCCAGCAGTCCCGGGAGGGACTTCAACACTGAAGCTTTCTTT

cdr3_length: 14
v_call: TRBV6-6
d_call: .
j_call: TRBJ1-5
clone_size: .
cdr3_aa: CASQPDSSNQPQHF
cdr3_nt: TGTGCCAGCCAACCGGACAGCAGCAATCAGCCCCAGCATTTT

cdr3_length: 16
v_call: TRBV18
d_call: TRBD2
j_call: TRBJ2-1
clone_size: once
cdr3_aa: CASSNLLAGGGNEQFF
cdr3_nt: TGTGCCAGCTCAAACCTCCTGGCGGGAGGGGGGAATGAGCAGTTCTTC